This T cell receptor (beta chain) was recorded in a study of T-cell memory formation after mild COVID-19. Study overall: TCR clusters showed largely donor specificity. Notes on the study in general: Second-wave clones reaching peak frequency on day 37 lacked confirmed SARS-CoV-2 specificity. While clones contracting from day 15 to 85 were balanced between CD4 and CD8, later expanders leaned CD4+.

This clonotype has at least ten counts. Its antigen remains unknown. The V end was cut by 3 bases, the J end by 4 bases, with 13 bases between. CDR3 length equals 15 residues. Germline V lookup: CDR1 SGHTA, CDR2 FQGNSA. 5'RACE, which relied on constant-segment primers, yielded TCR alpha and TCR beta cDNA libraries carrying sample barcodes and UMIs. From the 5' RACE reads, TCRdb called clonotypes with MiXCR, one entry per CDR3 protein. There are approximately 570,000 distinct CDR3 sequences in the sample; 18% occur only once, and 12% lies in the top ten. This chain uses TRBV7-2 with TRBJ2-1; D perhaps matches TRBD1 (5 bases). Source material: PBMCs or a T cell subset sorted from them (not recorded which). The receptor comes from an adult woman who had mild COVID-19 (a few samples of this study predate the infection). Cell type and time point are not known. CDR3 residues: CASSFDRDFYNEQFF. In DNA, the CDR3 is TGTGCCAGCAGCTTTGACAGAGACTTTTACAATGAGCAGTTCTTC.